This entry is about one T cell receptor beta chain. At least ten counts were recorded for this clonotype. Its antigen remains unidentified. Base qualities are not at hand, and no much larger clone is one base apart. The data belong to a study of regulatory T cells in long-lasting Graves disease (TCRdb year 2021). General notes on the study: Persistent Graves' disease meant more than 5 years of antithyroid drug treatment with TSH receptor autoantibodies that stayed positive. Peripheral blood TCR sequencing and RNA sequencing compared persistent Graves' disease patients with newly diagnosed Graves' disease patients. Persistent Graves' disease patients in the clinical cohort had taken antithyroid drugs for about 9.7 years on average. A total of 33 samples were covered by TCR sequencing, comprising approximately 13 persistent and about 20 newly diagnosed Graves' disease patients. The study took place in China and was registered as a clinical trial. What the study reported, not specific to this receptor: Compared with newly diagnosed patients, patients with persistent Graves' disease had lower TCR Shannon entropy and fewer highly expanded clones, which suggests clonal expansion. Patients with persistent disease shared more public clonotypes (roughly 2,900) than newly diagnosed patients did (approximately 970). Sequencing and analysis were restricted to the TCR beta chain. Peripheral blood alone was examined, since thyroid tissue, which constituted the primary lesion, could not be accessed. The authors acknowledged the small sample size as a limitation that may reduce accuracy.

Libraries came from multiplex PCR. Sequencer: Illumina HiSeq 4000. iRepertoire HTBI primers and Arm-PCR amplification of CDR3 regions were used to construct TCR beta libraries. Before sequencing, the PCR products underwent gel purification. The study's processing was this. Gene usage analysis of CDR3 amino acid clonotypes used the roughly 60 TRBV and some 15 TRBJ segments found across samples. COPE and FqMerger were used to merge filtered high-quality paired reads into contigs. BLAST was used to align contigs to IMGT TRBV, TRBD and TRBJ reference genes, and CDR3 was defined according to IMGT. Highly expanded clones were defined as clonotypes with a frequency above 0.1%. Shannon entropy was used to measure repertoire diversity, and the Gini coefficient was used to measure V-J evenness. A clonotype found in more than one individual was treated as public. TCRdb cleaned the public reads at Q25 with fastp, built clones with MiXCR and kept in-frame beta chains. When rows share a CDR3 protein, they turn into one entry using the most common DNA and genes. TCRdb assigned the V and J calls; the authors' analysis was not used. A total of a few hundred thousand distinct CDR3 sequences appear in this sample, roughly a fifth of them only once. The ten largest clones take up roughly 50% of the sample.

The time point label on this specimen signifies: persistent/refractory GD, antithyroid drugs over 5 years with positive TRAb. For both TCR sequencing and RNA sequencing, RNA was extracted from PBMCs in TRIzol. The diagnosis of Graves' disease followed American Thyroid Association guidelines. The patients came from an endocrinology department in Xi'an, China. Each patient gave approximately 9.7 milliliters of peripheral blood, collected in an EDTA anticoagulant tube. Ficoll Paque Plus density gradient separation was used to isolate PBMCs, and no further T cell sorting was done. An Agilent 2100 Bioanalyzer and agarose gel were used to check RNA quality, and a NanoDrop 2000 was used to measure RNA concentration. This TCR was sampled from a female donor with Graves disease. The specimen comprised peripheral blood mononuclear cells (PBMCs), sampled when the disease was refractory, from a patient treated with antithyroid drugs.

The CDR3 reads CASSLDQDSYEQYF. The bases read TGTGCCAGCAGCTTAGATCAGGACTCCTACGAGCAGTACTTC. This receptor chain uses TRBV7-9 and TRBJ2-7, with no reliable assignment of the D segment. CDR1 and CDR2 are drawn from the germline V gene (reference sequence): SEHNR, FQNEAQ. Including the terminal cysteine and phenylalanine, the CDR3 comprises 14 residues. Only CDR3 DNA remains: 42 bases, in frame from the first base. V is shortened by 1 base, J by 0 bases, and the region joining them spans 7 bases.